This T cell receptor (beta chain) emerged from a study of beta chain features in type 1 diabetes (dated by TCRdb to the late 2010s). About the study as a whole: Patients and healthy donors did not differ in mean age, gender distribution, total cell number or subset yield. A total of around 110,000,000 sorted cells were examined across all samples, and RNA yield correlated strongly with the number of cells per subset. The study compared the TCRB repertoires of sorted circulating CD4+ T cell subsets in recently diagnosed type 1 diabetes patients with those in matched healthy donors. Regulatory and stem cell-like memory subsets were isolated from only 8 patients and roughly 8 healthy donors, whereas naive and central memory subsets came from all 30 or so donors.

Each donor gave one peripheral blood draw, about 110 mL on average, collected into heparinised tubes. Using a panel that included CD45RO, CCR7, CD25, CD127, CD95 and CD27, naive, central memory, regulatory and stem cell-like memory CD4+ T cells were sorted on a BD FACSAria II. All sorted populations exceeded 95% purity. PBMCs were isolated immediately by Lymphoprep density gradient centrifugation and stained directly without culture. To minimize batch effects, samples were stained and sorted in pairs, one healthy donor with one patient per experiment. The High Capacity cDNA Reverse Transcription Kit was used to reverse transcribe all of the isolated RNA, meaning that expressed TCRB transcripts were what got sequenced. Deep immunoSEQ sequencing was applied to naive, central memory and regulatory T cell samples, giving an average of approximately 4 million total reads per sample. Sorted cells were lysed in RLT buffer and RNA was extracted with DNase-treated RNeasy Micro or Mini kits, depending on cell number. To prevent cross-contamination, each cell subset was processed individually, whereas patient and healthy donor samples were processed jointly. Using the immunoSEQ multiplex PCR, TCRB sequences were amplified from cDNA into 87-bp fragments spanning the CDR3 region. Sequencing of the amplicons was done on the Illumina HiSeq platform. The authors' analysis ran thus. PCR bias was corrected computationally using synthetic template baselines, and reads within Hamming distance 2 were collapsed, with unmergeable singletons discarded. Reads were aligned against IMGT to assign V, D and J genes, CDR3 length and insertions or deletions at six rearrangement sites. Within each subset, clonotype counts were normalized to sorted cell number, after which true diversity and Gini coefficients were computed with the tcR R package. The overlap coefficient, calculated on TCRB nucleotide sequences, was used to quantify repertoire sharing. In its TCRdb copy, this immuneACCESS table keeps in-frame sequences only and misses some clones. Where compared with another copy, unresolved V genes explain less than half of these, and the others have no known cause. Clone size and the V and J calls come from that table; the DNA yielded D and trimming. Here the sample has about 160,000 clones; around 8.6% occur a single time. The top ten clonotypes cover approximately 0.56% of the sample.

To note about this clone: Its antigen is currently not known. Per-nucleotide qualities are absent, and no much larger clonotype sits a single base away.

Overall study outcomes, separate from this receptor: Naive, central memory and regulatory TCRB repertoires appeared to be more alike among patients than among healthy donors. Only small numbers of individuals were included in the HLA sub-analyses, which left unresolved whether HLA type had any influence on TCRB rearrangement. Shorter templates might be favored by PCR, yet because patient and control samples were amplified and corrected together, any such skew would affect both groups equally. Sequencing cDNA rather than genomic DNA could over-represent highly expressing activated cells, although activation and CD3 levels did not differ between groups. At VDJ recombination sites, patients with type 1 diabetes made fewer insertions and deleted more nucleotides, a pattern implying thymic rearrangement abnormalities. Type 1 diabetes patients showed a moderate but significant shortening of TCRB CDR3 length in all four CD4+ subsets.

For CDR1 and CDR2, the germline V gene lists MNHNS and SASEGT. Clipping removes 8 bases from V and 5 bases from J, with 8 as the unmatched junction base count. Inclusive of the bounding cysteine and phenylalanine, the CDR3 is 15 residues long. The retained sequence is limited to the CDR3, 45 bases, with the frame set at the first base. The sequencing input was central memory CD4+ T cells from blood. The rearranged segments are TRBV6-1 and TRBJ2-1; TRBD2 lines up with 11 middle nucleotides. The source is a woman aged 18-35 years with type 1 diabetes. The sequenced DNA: TGTGCCAGCTCGGAAGGGACTAGCGGAAACAATGAGCAGTTCTTC. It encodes CASSEGTSGNNEQFF.